This T cell receptor beta chain was documented in a study of T-cell reconstitution after alpha-beta-depleted transplantation in children. The CDR3 is made up of 17 amino acids. J lost 7 bases, V lost 5 bases, and 11 bases had no gene match. Germline CDR1 and CDR2: MNHNY and SVGAGI (reference sequence). Comments on this clonotype: The antigen is unknown.

Study-level points and caveats: In patients about two months after transplant, alpha-beta T cells reportedly arose from several hundred expanded graft clones. Surviving recipient T cells and thymic progenitors produced the high day-60 TCRbeta diversity seen in some patients. T-cell counts and diversity at one year post-transplant came mainly from newly produced T cells.

Preparing the TCRbeta library involved the use of unique molecular identifiers. TCRdb re-derived calls from the PCR reads in MiXCR, one entry per CDR3 protein. The sample includes a few hundred thousand distinct CDR3 sequences, 11% seen only once; the top ten take around 22%. The chain carries TRBV6-6 and TRBJ1-6, with 10 bases fitting TRBD1. This sequence originates from a male patient aged 2 to 9 who had a stem cell transplant for chronic granulomatous disease, so the T cells may come from the graft donor. The sample here was peripheral blood, taken 180 days after TCRalphabeta/CD19-depleted stem cell transplant. The CDR3 DNA sequence: TGTGCCAGCAGTCGGCCCCCGGGACAGGGGTACAATTCACCCCTCCACTTT. It yields the protein CASSRPPGQGYNSPLHF.